These 17 T cell receptor beta chains originate from one sample sequenced in a study of blood T cell repertoires in COVID-19. TCRdb's copy holds only in-frame clones and misses some; the assay was immunoSEQ multiplex PCR. This sample yields 50,000 or so clones, of which around 86% are seen a single time; 6.5% to 8% belongs to the top ten. The sample comprised peripheral blood. These receptors originate from a man aged 50 or older with active COVID-19.

CDR3 bases: TGTGCCAGCACCCCCCGGGCAGGGTGGGATGGCTACACCTTC. Protein: CASTPRAGWDGYTF. The rearrangement uses TRBV7-9 and TRBJ1-2, with D perhaps matching TRBD1 (5 bases). Germline lookup yields CDR1 SEHNR and CDR2 FQNEAQ (reference sequence). This CDR3 is built from 14 residues. Trimming shortened V by 7 bases and J by 6 bases, and 18 bases separated the two germline ends.

The chain couples TRBV11-2 to TRBJ1-1; unclear D gene. CDR3 length: 13 amino acids. The V and J ends lost 6 bases and 3 bases respectively, with 11 bases between them. Germline V gene data show CDR1 as SGHAT and CDR2 as FQNNGV. The CDR3 DNA reads TGTGCCAGCAGGCGGAGTGTTGACACTGAAGCTTTCTTT. The encoded protein is CASRRSVDTEAFF.

The chain couples TRBV2 to TRBJ2-7; tentatively, D is TRBD2 (5 bases). This CDR3 has 15 residues. The germline gives CDR1 SNHLY, CDR2 FYNNEI. The germline V and J ends were trimmed by 7 bases and 0 bases, with 16 bases remaining between them. CDR3 DNA: TGTGCCAGCACCTTCGGGGTTACCTTCTCCTACGAGCAGTACTTC. Its protein is CASTFGVTFSYEQYF.

This clone was seen a single time. The chain recombines TRBV2 with TRBJ2-1, with 11 nucleotides matching TRBD1. This CDR3 contains 15 residues. Trimming removed 4 bases from V and 4 bases from J; junction bases left unmatched: 3. Germline V lookup: CDR1 SNHLY, CDR2 FYNNEI. The CDR3: CASSGGQGGYNEQFF. The CDR3 nucleotides read TGTGCCAGCAGTGGGGGACAGGGGGGTTACAATGAGCAGTTCTTC.

The rearrangement joins TRBV7-2 to TRBJ2-1; no definite D call. V lost 1 base, J lost 0 bases, and 7 bases lay in between. In germline, CDR1 is SGHTA, CDR2 FQGNSA. The CDR3 sequence is 15 residues long. The CDR3 DNA reads as TGTGCCAGCAGCTTAGTCTGGAGCTCCTACAATGAGCAGTTCTTC. It encodes CASSLVWSSYNEQFF.

The rearrangement links TRBV19 to TRBJ2-2; 8 bases agree with TRBD1. Germline lookup yields CDR1 LNHDA and CDR2 SQIVND (reference sequence). The CDR3 loop spans 14 amino acids. V shed 1 base, J shed 7 bases, and the junction held 2 bases outside the gene matches. DNA of the CDR3: TGTGCCAGTAGTATAGGACAGGGGAGCGGGGAGCTGTTTTTT. Translation gives CASSIGQGSGELFF.

This clone is classed as medium-sized (0.01 to 0.1%). V usage is TRBV5-4 and J usage is TRBJ2-3; 7 bases are shared with TRBD1. This CDR3 has 16 residues. Germline V gene data show CDR1 as SGHNT and CDR2 as YYREEE (reference sequence). V shed 4 bases, J shed 2 bases, and the junction held 10 bases outside the gene matches. The CDR3 is CASSHFTTGPTDTQYF. The CDR3 nucleotides are TGTGCCAGCAGCCATTTTACGACAGGGCCCACAGATACGCAGTATTTT.

The chain uses TRBV30 and TRBJ1-6, with no clear D. The CDR3 loop spans 13 amino acids. The V gene's germline CDR1 is GTSNPN and CDR2 SVGIG (reference sequence). The germline V and J ends were trimmed by 3 bases and 11 bases, with 14 bases remaining between them. The chain's CDR3 is CAWRPVGETPLHF. CDR3 in DNA: TGTGCCTGGAGACCCGTCGGGGAGACACCCCTCCACTTT.

The rearrangement joins TRBV29-1 to TRBJ2-2; D may be TRBD1 (6 bases). The CDR3 consists of 14 residues. Trimming left V 4 bases short and J 2 bases short, with 11 bases between. Germline-derived CDR1 and CDR2 are SQVTM and ANQGSEA. CDR3: CSVGGDTNTGELFF. The CDR3 nucleotides read TGCAGCGTTGGTGGGGACACAAACACCGGGGAGCTGTTTTTT.

The chain combines TRBV6-2 or TRBV6-3 with TRBJ2-1; 8 bases are shared with TRBD2. V was pared by 2 bases and J by 5 bases, with 5 bases of the junction left unmatched. Germline loops: CDR1 MNHEY, CDR2 SVGEGT. This CDR3 region has 15 residues. CDR3 residues: CASSYRAGGHNEQFF. The DNA for the CDR3 is TGTGCCAGCAGTTACAGGGCGGGGGGTCACAATGAGCAGTTCTTC.

The V and J genes are TRBV3-1 (or the pseudogene TRBV3-2) and TRBJ1-1; D is perhaps TRBD1 (6 bases). Germline CDR1 LGHDT, CDR2 YNNKEL (reference sequence). The V end was cut by 6 bases, the J end by 6 bases, with 14 bases between. The CDR3 has 13 residues. The CDR3 DNA is TGTGCCAGCAGTCATGGGGGGGCATCTGAAGCTTTCTTT. It is translated as CASSHGGASEAFF.

The chain links TRBV30 to TRBJ2-3, with D unresolved. Between the trimmed V and J ends, which lost 0 bases and 6 bases, there was a span of 10 bases. CDR1 is GTSNPN, CDR2 SVGIG, per germline (reference sequence). The CDR3 is made up of 13 amino acids. The CDR3 loop is CAWSVRTPDTQYF. The CDR3 DNA sequence: TGTGCCTGGAGTGTACGTACTCCGGATACGCAGTATTTT.

The genes are TRBV7-2 and TRBJ1-3; 8 bases line up with TRBD1. The J segment lost 0 bases and the V segment lost 5 bases, leaving 6 bases of the junction unmatched. From germline, CDR1 is SGHTA and CDR2 FQGNSA. The CDR3 extends over 16 amino acids. CDR3 region: CASSLDRAYSGNTIYF. CDR3 sequence (DNA): TGTGCCAGCAGCCTGGACAGGGCCTACTCTGGAAACACCATATATTTT. Using reference TRBV7-2 and TRBJ1-3 for the parts outside the CDR3, the full variable domain is GAGVSQSPSNKVTEKGKDVELRCDPISGHTALYWYRQSLGQGLEFLIYFQGNSAPDKSGLPSDRFSAERTGGSVSTLTIQRTQQEDSAVYLCASSLDRAYSGNTIYFGEGSWLTVV.

This clone has just one count. The V and J genes are TRBV18 and TRBJ1-6; D unresolved. Germline V gene sequence: CDR1 KGHSH, CDR2 LQKENI. V shed 3 bases and J shed 9 bases, with 15 bases lying between them. The CDR3 runs to 15 residues. CDR3 sequence (DNA): TGTGCCAGCTCACCGGAACAGATTCCCTTTTCACCCCTCCACTTT. It translates to CASSPEQIPFSPLHF.

J is TRBJ1-4 and V is TRBV5-1; 9 positions agree with TRBD1. CDR1 and CDR2 from the germline V gene are SGHRS and YFSETQ. V was clipped by 3 bases and J by 7 bases; unmatched bases: 7. CDR3 length: 15 residues. The CDR3 region is CASSWGDRDSEKLFF. The CDR3, as DNA: TGCGCCAGCAGCTGGGGGGACAGGGATTCTGAAAAACTGTTTTTT. Full variable domain (remainder filled in from reference TRBV5-1 and TRBJ1-4): KAGVTQTPRYLIKTRGQQVTLSCSPISGHRSVSWYQQTPGQGLQFLFEYFSETQRNKGNFPGRFSGRQFSNSRSEMNVSTLELGDSALYLCASSWGDRDSEKLFFGSGTQLSVL.

The chain carries TRBV5-1 and TRBJ2-1; the D gene is possibly TRBD1 (6 bases). Germline V CDR1 and CDR2: SGHRS, YFSETQ. This CDR3 spans 14 amino acids. Trimming removed 0 bases at V and 9 bases at J, with 13 bases between. The CDR3 is CASSLEGGFGEQFF. CDR3 nucleotides: TGCGCCAGCAGCTTGGAAGGGGGTTTCGGTGAGCAGTTCTTC.

The genes are TRBV5-4 and TRBJ2-5, with TRBD2 matching over 10 bases. Germline CDR1 reads SGHNT; CDR2 reads YYREEE (reference sequence). The CDR3 has 17 residues. The V segment lost 3 bases and the J segment 1 base; nucleotides outside the gene matches: 9. In DNA, the CDR3 is TGTGCCAGCAGCTCTGGGGCTCTAGCGGGGGCCCAAGAGACCCAGTACTTC. Translation: CASSSGALAGAQETQYF.